This section outlines one TCR beta chain sequence together with its context. Its antigen is unknown. Germline V gene lookup returns CDR1 SGDLS and CDR2 YYNGEE. CDR3 length equals 15 residues. The V end lost 0 bases, the J end lost 2 bases, and 10 bases lay between the germline ends. The sample belongs to a study of graft-versus-host responses after intestinal transplantation. Clones were sequenced by immunoSEQ multiplex PCR, and TCRdb holds only the in-frame ones, with some missing. This sample has 70,000 to 95,000 clones, with around 93% found just once. The sample was unstimulated CD8+ T cells sorted from spleen or lymph node cells, taken before transplant. The source is a human donor who was the organ donor for an intestinal transplant. V is TRBV9 and J is TRBJ2-3, with TRBD2 as a possible D gene (6 bases). The CDR3 here is CASSVGGDHTDTQYF. CDR3 coding DNA: TGTGCCAGCAGCGTAGGGGGGGACCACACAGATACGCAGTATTTT.